The text below deals with one T cell receptor beta chain. Sequenced by immunoSEQ multiplex PCR; TCRdb stores in-frame clones only, minus some. Here the sample spans tens of thousands of clones, 44% being singletons. The sample is drawn from a study of graft-versus-host responses after intestinal transplantation. Overall study context: Induction with anti-thymocyte globulin, then tacrolimus and steroids for around three years, was given to all recipients. Study-wide results and limits: Early post-transplant falls in HvG clones accompanied the peak levels of circulating GvH clones. When patients had graft-donor T cell macrochimerism, their allografts held high graft-versus-host to host-versus-graft clonal ratios.

The researchers put 200,000 CFSE-labeled responder cells into plates with 200,000 irradiated, violet-dye-labeled stimulator cells. Proliferating CFSE-low CD3+CD4+ and CD3+CD8+ responders were sorted post-reaction. Germline CDR1 MNHEY, CDR2 SVGAGI. The V gene end was trimmed by 5 bases and the J gene end by 4 bases; junction bases not matched to a gene: 6. CDR3 size: 14 residues. The chain is built from TRBV6-5 and TRBJ1-2; 8 nucleotides agree with TRBD1. The sequenced sample was alloreactive CD8+ T cells from a mixed lymphocyte reaction culture, obtained before transplantation. The subset is: CFSE-low proliferating T cells sorted from roughly six-day pre-transplant mixed lymphocyte reaction (GvH or HvG direction). This TCR came from a human patient who was an organ donor for intestinal transplantation. CDR3 loop: CASSPTGGSYGYTF. The CDR3 DNA reads as TGTGCCAGCAGTCCCACAGGGGGTAGCTATGGCTACACCTTC.